This TCR beta chain was recovered during a study of cytomegalovirus exposure and HLA in healthy donors. Study details: An earlier analysis identified 117 million unique TCR beta sequences in 150 million to 200 million T cells.

This CDR3 comprises 17 residues. The J segment lost 5 bases and the V segment lost 0 bases, leaving 6 bases of the junction unmatched. CDR1 is WNHNN, CDR2 SYGVQD, per germline (reference sequence). These donors counted as nominally healthy when sampled, but unrecorded immune exposures were likely. Primers for the PCR totalled 60 Vbeta and 13 Jbeta. TCRdb keeps only in-frame clones here, not all; method: immunoSEQ multiplex PCR. The sample shows about 130,000 clones, around 82% of them seen only once. The chain carries TRBV10-1 and TRBJ2-1; 11 bases fit TRBD1. Source material: PBMCs. The TCR sequence derives from a middle-aged man in good health and CMV-seronegative. The CDR3 coding sequence is TGCGCCAGCAGTGAGTCTTCGGGACAGGGGGTCCACAATGAGCAGTTCTTC. It specifies CASSESSGQGVHNEQFF.